This T cell receptor (beta chain) was identified during a study of control samples from healthy donors and cancer patients. The method was immunoSEQ multiplex PCR; TCRdb's version includes in-frame clones alone and lacks a portion of them. This repertoire shows some 79,000 clones, over 75% found once; its top ten account for 3.5% to 4%. The sample taken for sequencing was blood. This receptor was identified in a woman aged 45-60 years in good health.

This CDR3 reads CASSSYQKREGLTGELFF. CDR3 coding DNA: TGTGCCAGCAGCTCGTATCAAAAGCGGGAGGGCCTTACCGGGGAGCTGTTTTTT. The chain is built from TRBV7-9 and TRBJ2-2; 10 bases map to TRBD2. CDR1 and CDR2 (germline): SEHNR, FQNEAQ (reference sequence). The CDR3 is 18 residues long. Unmatched junction bases numbered 13, after V lost 4 bases and J lost 5 bases.